This section outlines one TCR beta chain sequence together with its context. Its specificity is not known. V shed 7 bases and J shed 0 bases, with 18 bases lying between them. The germline CDR1 and CDR2 sequences are SQVTM and ANQGSEA. The CDR3 is 15 amino acids. This sample is drawn from a study of cytomegalovirus exposure and HLA in healthy donors. Study-wide results and limits: It was reported that the classifier diagnosed cytomegalovirus status with high specificity and sensitivity in both the original and validation cohorts.

The assay was immunoSEQ multiplex PCR, and TCRdb's table has in-frame clones only and misses some. Here the sample spans 100,000 to 150,000 clones, roughly 90% being singletons. The genes are TRBV29-1 and TRBJ1-2; tentative D call: TRBD1 (6 bases). The TCR was taken from a woman aged 18-30 years in good health and CMV-seronegative. Sequencing used PBMCs. The CDR3, as DNA: TGCAGCGCACGCGATGCAGGGGTAGCTAACTATGGCTACACCTTC. Translated: CSARDAGVANYGYTF.